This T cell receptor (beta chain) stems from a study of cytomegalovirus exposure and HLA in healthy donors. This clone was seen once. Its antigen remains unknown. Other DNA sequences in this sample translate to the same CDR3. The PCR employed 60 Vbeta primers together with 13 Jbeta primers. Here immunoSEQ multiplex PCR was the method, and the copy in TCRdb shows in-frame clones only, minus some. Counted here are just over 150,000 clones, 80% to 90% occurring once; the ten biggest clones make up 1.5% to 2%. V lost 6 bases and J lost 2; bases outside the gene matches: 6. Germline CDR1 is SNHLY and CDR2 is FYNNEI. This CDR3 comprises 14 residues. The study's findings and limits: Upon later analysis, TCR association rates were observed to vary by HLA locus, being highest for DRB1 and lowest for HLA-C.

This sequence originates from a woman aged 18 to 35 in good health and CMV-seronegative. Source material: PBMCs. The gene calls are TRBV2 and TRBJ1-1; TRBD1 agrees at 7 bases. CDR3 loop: CASSDQGVNTEAFF. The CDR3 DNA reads TGTGCCAGCAGCGATCAGGGGGTCAACACTGAAGCTTTCTTT.